The clone carrying this T cell receptor beta chain was detected many times. The data originate from a study of breast tumors, draining lymph nodes, adjacent tissues. TCRdb fed the multiplex PCR reads into MiXCR, producing one record per CDR3 protein. The sample holds about 46,000 distinct CDR3 sequences, about 23% seen once. This TCR came from a female donor with breast cancer. Some clones in this sample may be carry-over from other donors' samples. Sequenced material: breast tumor tissue.

CDR3 amino acids: CSARAPGEGASYGYTF. The CDR3 DNA sequence: TGCAGTGCTAGAGCCCCCGGGGAGGGGGCGAGCTATGGCTACACCTTC. The genes are TRBV20-1 and TRBJ1-2, with 7 bases matching TRBD1. V trimming: 1 base; J trimming: 4 bases; junction bases outside the gene matches: 12. The CDR3 is 16 amino acids. Looked up from germline, CDR1 is DFQATT and CDR2 is SNEGSKA (reference sequence).